The rows below give T cell receptor beta chains drawn from one sample of a study of blood T cell repertoires in COVID-19. The protocol was immunoSEQ multiplex PCR, while the TCRdb copy is restricted to in-frame clones and leaves out a portion. The sample carries nearly 55,000 clones, 65% to 85% recorded once. Sequencing was performed on peripheral blood. The receptor set was obtained from a human donor with active or convalescent COVID-19. The donor label of this sample is uncertain. CDR3s include the opening cysteine and the closing phenylalanine or tryptophan. The order of the fields is V gene, clone size, D gene, J gene, CDR3 protein, CDR3 DNA. D genes are given only for firm matches. Expanded clones are given a class, and other clones once, few, many or no size at all.

V: TRBV2
size: NA
D: TRBD1
J: TRBJ1-2
CDR3: CASSESTGGYGYTF
DNA: TGTGCCAGCAGTGAATCAACAGGGGGATATGGCTACACCTTC

V: TRBV30
size: once
D: TRBD2
J: TRBJ2-1
CDR3: CAWSVPTSGKNEQFF
DNA: TGTGCCTGGAGTGTACCCACTAGCGGGAAGAATGAGCAGTTCTTC

V: TRBV10-3
size: NA
D: NA
J: TRBJ2-7
CDR3: CAISSGTGSYEQYF
DNA: TGTGCCATCAGTTCCGGGACTGGCTCCTACGAGCAGTACTTC

V: TRBV2
size: once
D: TRBD2
J: TRBJ2-7
CDR3: CASSERVSGRGISYEQYF
DNA: TGTGCCAGCAGTGAAAGGGTTAGCGGGAGGGGGATCTCCTACGAGCAGTACTTC

V: TRBV10-3
size: NA
D: NA
J: TRBJ1-2
CDR3: CAIGGIENYGYTF
DNA: TGTGCCATCGGGGGCATAGAAAACTATGGCTACACCTTC

V: TRBV28
size: NA
D: NA
J: TRBJ1-2
CDR3: CASSFSGAGYTF
DNA: TGTGCCAGCAGTTTTAGCGGGGCGGGCTACACCTTC

V: TRBV6-4
size: NA
D: TRBD2
J: TRBJ2-3
CDR3: CASSPSSGSWGDTQYF
DNA: TGTGCCAGCAGTCCTTCTAGCGGGAGTTGGGGAGATACGCAGTATTTT

V: TRBV11-2
size: NA
D: NA
J: TRBJ1-6
CDR3: CASSSSGRGIPSSPLHF
DNA: TGTGCCAGCAGTTCCTCGGGTAGGGGAATTCCGTCTTCACCCCTCCACTTT

V: TRBV13
size: once
D: NA
J: TRBJ2-3
CDR3: CASSLSLATDTQYF
DNA: TGTGCCAGCAGCTTATCCCTAGCGACAGATACGCAGTATTTT

V: TRBV5-1
size: NA
D: TRBD2
J: TRBJ2-3
CDR3: CASSYLGGATDTQYF
DNA: TGCGCCAGCAGCTACCTCGGGGGGGCGACAGATACGCAGTATTTT

V: TRBV30
size: few
D: NA
J: TRBJ1-5
CDR3: CAWSGTFQPQHF
DNA: TGTGCCTGGAGTGGGACATTCCAGCCCCAGCATTTT

V: TRBV19
size: NA
D: TRBD1
J: TRBJ2-2
CDR3: CASSGQANTGELFF
DNA: TGTGCCAGTAGTGGACAGGCGAACACCGGGGAGCTGTTTTTT

V: TRBV7-2
size: NA
D: TRBD2
J: TRBJ2-7
CDR3: CASSISSGGYEQYF
DNA: TGTGCCAGCAGCATCTCTAGCGGGGGCTACGAGCAGTACTTC

V: TRBV6-2/TRBV6-3
size: NA
D: TRBD2
J: TRBJ2-2
CDR3: CASIPTSGANTGELFF
DNA: TGTGCCAGCATCCCGACTAGCGGAGCGAACACCGGGGAGCTGTTTTTT

V: TRBV4-3
size: NA
D: NA
J: TRBJ1-3
CDR3: CASSQGQFTGNTIYF
DNA: TGCGCCAGCAGCCAAGGACAGTTTACTGGAAACACCATATATTTT

V: TRBV18
size: NA
D: TRBD2
J: TRBJ2-7
CDR3: CASSAMTSGMLYEQYF
DNA: TGTGCCAGCTCAGCAATGACTAGCGGGATGTTATACGAGCAGTACTTC

V: TRBV7-7
size: NA
D: NA
J: TRBJ2-7
CDR3: CASAQGSSYEQYF
DNA: TGTGCCAGCGCCCAGGGCAGCTCCTACGAGCAGTACTTC

V: TRBV2
size: NA
D: TRBD1
J: TRBJ2-3
CDR3: CASSSQGGTDTQYF
DNA: TGTGCCAGCAGTTCACAGGGGGGCACAGATACGCAGTATTTT

V: TRBV24-1
size: NA
D: NA
J: TRBJ2-7
CDR3: CATSDVTAYEQYF
DNA: TGTGCCACCAGTGATGTGACAGCTTACGAGCAGTACTTC

V: TRBV20-1
size: NA
D: NA
J: TRBJ2-1
CDR3: CSASEYNEQFF
DNA: TGCAGTGCTAGCGAGTACAATGAGCAGTTCTTC

V: TRBV7-2
size: NA
D: NA
J: TRBJ2-7
CDR3: CASSPAAGMYEQYF
DNA: TGTGCCAGCAGCCCGGCGGCGGGAATGTACGAGCAGTACTTC

V: TRBV5-5
size: NA
D: NA
J: TRBJ2-7
CDR3: CASSSGGPDEGYF
DNA: TGTGCCAGCAGCTCTGGGGGCCCCGACGAGGGGTACTTC

V: TRBV2
size: NA
D: TRBD2
J: TRBJ2-1
CDR3: CASSLAGVIPYNEQFF
DNA: TGTGCCAGCAGTTTAGCGGGAGTCATCCCCTACAATGAGCAGTTCTTC

V: TRBV10-3
size: NA
D: TRBD1
J: TRBJ2-3
CDR3: CAISGDRGGGTDTQYF
DNA: TGTGCCATCAGTGGGGACAGGGGAGGAGGCACAGATACGCAGTATTTT

V: TRBV5-1
size: few
D: TRBD1
J: TRBJ1-1
CDR3: CASSDGQVGAFF
DNA: TGCGCCAGCAGCGATGGACAGGTTGGAGCTTTCTTT

V: TRBV6-6
size: once
D: NA
J: TRBJ2-4
CDR3: CASSTGLKNIQYF
DNA: TGTGCCAGCAGCACAGGGTTAAAAAACATTCAGTACTTC

V: TRBV5-6
size: NA
D: NA
J: TRBJ1-6
CDR3: CASSLIRGEGRGSPLHF
DNA: TGTGCCAGCAGCTTGATAAGGGGCGAGGGCAGGGGATCACCCCTCCACTTT

V: TRBV6-2/TRBV6-3
size: many
D: NA
J: TRBJ2-3
CDR3: CASSATKASMQNTQYF
DNA: TGTGCCAGCAGTGCGACTAAAGCCTCTATGCAAAATACGCAGTATTTT

V: TRBV7-8
size: once
D: TRBD1
J: TRBJ2-1
CDR3: CASSLDRGVHNEQFF
DNA: TGTGCCAGCAGCTTAGACAGGGGGGTCCACAATGAGCAGTTCTTC

V: TRBV18
size: NA
D: TRBD1
J: TRBJ2-3
CDR3: CASSPPNGQGATRNTQYF
DNA: TGTGCCAGCTCACCACCGAATGGACAGGGGGCCACCAGGAATACGCAGTATTTT

V: TRBV5-1
size: NA
D: TRBD1
J: TRBJ2-7
CDR3: CASSKDRGGYEQYF
DNA: TGCGCCAGCAGCAAGGACAGGGGGGGCTACGAGCAGTACTTC

V: TRBV5-1
size: NA
D: NA
J: TRBJ1-5
CDR3: CASSRGLEEPQHF
DNA: TGCGCCAGCAGTAGGGGTCTAGAGGAGCCCCAGCATTTT

V: TRBV27
size: NA
D: NA
J: TRBJ1-1
CDR3: CASSAQTAYTEAFF
DNA: TGTGCCAGCAGTGCCCAGACAGCCTACACTGAAGCTTTCTTT

V: TRBV5-6
size: NA
D: TRBD1
J: TRBJ1-2
CDR3: CASSLGLDRGDYGYTF
DNA: TGTGCCAGCAGCTTGGGGCTCGACAGGGGGGACTATGGCTACACCTTC

V: TRBV28
size: NA
D: TRBD1
J: TRBJ1-1
CDR3: CASSLRGRNTEAFF
DNA: TGTGCCAGCAGCCTCAGGGGGCGGAACACTGAAGCTTTCTTT

V: TRBV27
size: once
D: NA
J: TRBJ1-6
CDR3: CASTGGGYNSPLHF
DNA: TGTGCCAGCACGGGGGGGGGTTATAATTCACCCCTCCACTTT